The 18 T cell receptor beta chains presented below share a single source sample, sequenced in a study of T cell repertoires in cytomegalovirus infection. In TCRdb, the reads were re-called with MiXCR into one record per CDR3 protein. Of about 400,000 distinct CDR3 sequences in the sample, roughly 18% were seen once. The sample taken for sequencing was PBMCs. The receptors come from a human donor in good health (CMV status not recorded). Some clones in this sample may be carry-over from other donors' samples.

This chain uses TRBV29-1 with TRBJ2-5; 10 nucleotides align to TRBD2. The CDR3 loop spans 17 amino acids. Germline lookup yields CDR1 SQVTM and CDR2 ANQGSEA. Trimming removed 4 bases from V and 0 bases from J; junction bases left unmatched: 11. In DNA form, the CDR3 reads TGCAGCGTTGGAATCCGTGGACTAGCGGTGTACCAAGAGACCCAGTACTTC. Protein product: CSVGIRGLAVYQETQYF.

There are many counts of this clonotype. The chain couples TRBV7-2 to TRBJ1-5; D unresolved. The V end lost 0 bases, the J end lost 10 bases, and 28 bases lay between the germline ends. The length of the CDR3 is 19 residues. Per the germline V gene, CDR1 is SGHTA and CDR2 is FQGNSA. CDR3 residues: CASSLAPGAEPGSRQPQHF. CDR3 in DNA: TGTGCCAGCAGCTTAGCCCCCGGCGCCGAGCCCGGGAGCAGGCAACCCCAGCATTTT.

The chain has TRBV20-1 and TRBJ2-5; D is unresolved. This CDR3 has 14 amino acids. The germline V gene has CDR1 DFQATT and CDR2 SNEGSKA (reference sequence). Trimming removed 0 bases at V and 5 bases at J, with 13 bases between. CDR3 nucleotides: TGCAGTGCTAGAGATCAGTCGGGCCTTGAGACCCAGTACTTC. This gives the protein CSARDQSGLETQYF.

CDR3 sequence reads: CSATWQRRGYEQYF. CDR3 nucleotide sequence: TGCAGTGCGACATGGCAACGGAGGGGCTACGAGCAGTACTTC. The J gene is TRBJ2-7, the V gene TRBV20-1; possible D gene TRBD2, 6 bases. Per the germline V gene, CDR1 is DFQATT and CDR2 is SNEGSKA (reference sequence). Trimming removed 6 bases from V and 3 bases from J, with 18 bases in between. This CDR3 has 14 residues.

This chain's CDR3 is CASRDRITEAFF. CDR3 in DNA: TGTGCCAGCCGGGACAGAATAACTGAAGCTTTCTTT. The genes are TRBV19 and TRBJ1-1; TRBD1 aligns across 7 bases. The trim removed 9 bases at V and 5 bases at J, leaving 6 bases unmatched. The germline gives CDR1 LNHDA, CDR2 SQIVND (reference sequence). This CDR3 is 12 amino acids long. Based on the CDR3 plus reference TRBV19 and TRBJ1-1, the full variable domain is DGGITQSPKYLFRKEGQNVTLSCEQNLNHDAMYWYRQDPGQGLRLIYYSQIVNDFQKGDIAEGYSVSREKKESFPLTVTSAQKNPTAFYLCASRDRITEAFFGQGTRLTVV.

This clonotype was seen once. The rearrangement uses TRBV28 and TRBJ1-5; no firm D call. Trimming shortened V by 3 bases and J by 11 bases, and 8 bases separated the two germline ends. The CDR3 length is 11 residues. From germline, CDR1 is MDHEN and CDR2 SYDVKM. The CDR3, as DNA: TGTGCCAGCAGTTTCACTCGGTCCCAGCATTTT. It specifies CASSFTRSQHF.

As regards this clonotype: Since a much larger clone is just one base distant, this may be a read error. The chain recombines TRBV15 with TRBJ2-3; 7 bases fit TRBD1. CDR3 length equals 14 residues. Germline CDR1 and CDR2: LNHNV and YYDKDF (reference sequence). CDR3 nucleotides: TGTGCCACCAGCTCGCGGACAGGCCCAGATATGCAGTATTTT. This translates into CATSSRTGPDMQYF.

V and J are TRBV29-1 and TRBJ1-1; weak D call: TRBD1 (6 bases). Germline V gives CDR1 SQVTM, CDR2 ANQGSEA. The CDR3 contains 11 residues. Trimming removed 6 bases at V and 4 bases at J, with 9 bases between. The CDR3 region is CSVAGATEAFF. The DNA of the CDR3 is TGCAGCGTGGCAGGGGCCACTGAAGCTTTCTTT. Supplemented by reference TRBV29-1 and TRBJ1-1, the full variable domain reads SAVISQKPSRDICQRGTSLTIQCQVDSQVTMMFWYRQQPGQSLTLIATANQGSEATYESGFVIDKFPISRPNLTFSTLTVSNMSPEDSSIYLCSVAGATEAFFGQGTRLTVV.

This clonotype was observed at least ten times. The chain uses TRBV7-2 and TRBJ2-1; 9 bases align to TRBD2. Germline trimming cut 1 base from V and 6 bases from J; bases unmatched to any gene: 7. Germline loops: CDR1 SGHTA, CDR2 FQGNSA. The CDR3 extends over 16 amino acids. CDR3 sequence reads: CASSLVAGGPSNEQFF. CDR3 nucleotides: TGTGCCAGCAGCTTAGTGGCGGGAGGGCCCAGCAATGAGCAGTTCTTC.

This clonotype was counted at least ten times. V usage is TRBV7-6 and J usage is TRBJ2-5; D remains ambiguous. V was clipped by 7 bases and J by 6 bases, with 18 bases between them. CDR3 length: 14 amino acids. Germline V gene sequence: CDR1 SGHVS, CDR2 FNYEAQ. CDR3 bases: TGTGCCAGCAAGTCATATGAGCGTGGGAAGACCCAGTACTTC. Encoded protein: CASKSYERGKTQYF.

The sample holds many counts of this clonotype. The V and J genes are TRBV7-2 and TRBJ1-4; D gene uncertain. V lost 5 bases and J 5 bases, leaving 9 bases between the germline ends. CDR3 length: 13 amino acids. Germline CDR1 is SGHTA and CDR2 is FQGNSA. CDR3: CASSPGRNEKLFF. CDR3 bases: TGTGCCAGCAGCCCCGGACGGAATGAAAAACTGTTTTTT.

V and J are TRBV29-1 and TRBJ1-5; TRBD1 might be the D (5 bases). Trimming shortened V by 7 bases and J by 2 bases, and 18 bases separated the two germline ends. The CDR3 loop spans 15 amino acids. CDR1 is SQVTM, CDR2 ANQGSEA, per germline. The DNA for the CDR3 is TGCAGCGCCCCGGTGGTGGGGCAGGGCAATCAGCCCCAGCATTTT. Protein sequence: CSAPVVGQGNQPQHF.

V usage is TRBV28 and J usage is TRBJ2-7, with D uncertain. The CDR3 runs to 14 residues. Germline V gene sequence: CDR1 MDHEN, CDR2 SYDVKM. Trimming removed 4 bases from V and 2 bases from J, with 12 bases in between. The CDR3 nucleotides read TGTGCCAGCAGTTCAAAGGACGGTGCCTACGAGCAGTACTTC. Residues: CASSSKDGAYEQYF.

Many counts were recorded for this clonotype. The genes are TRBV19 and TRBJ2-1; 9 positions agree with TRBD2. With 10 bases clipped from V and 8 bases from J, the junction kept 9 bases outside the gene matches. Germline V gene lookup returns CDR1 LNHDA and CDR2 SQIVND (reference sequence). CDR3 length: 13 amino acids. The CDR3 spells CATFSGGRDEQFF. The CDR3 coding sequence is TGTGCCACCTTCAGCGGGGGGAGAGATGAGCAGTTCTTC.

This clonotype occurred a few times. The chain couples TRBV6-1 to TRBJ2-5, with D possibly being TRBD2 (6 bases). The CDR3 is 14 residues long. With 5 bases removed from V and 5 bases from J, the gap between germline ends came to 15 bases. CDR1 is MNHNS, CDR2 SASEGT, per germline. The CDR3 reads CASSPSGPLETQYF. CDR3 DNA: TGTGCCAGCAGTCCAAGCGGGCCCCTGGAGACCCAGTACTTC.

This clonotype was found a few times. The DNA of the CDR3 is TGCGCCAGCAGCACCGTCACAGCCCCCACAGATACGCAGTATTTT. It is translated as CASSTVTAPTDTQYF. The chain carries TRBV5-1 and TRBJ2-3, with D uncertain. Trimming took off 4 bases at V and 2 bases at J, with 14 bases between the two ends. The CDR3 covers 15 residues. Germline CDR1 reads SGHRS; CDR2 reads YFSETQ.

This chain links TRBV29-1 with TRBJ2-7; a possible D gene is TRBD2 (5 bases). The CDR3 spans 12 residues. Germline CDR1 is SQVTM and CDR2 is ANQGSEA. V shed 4 bases and J shed 6 bases, with 13 bases lying between them. In DNA form, the CDR3 reads TGCAGCGTTGGCCTTATCGGAGGCGAGCAGTACTTC. Translation gives CSVGLIGGEQYF.

J is TRBJ2-7 and V is TRBV28, with D possibly matching TRBD1 (6 bases). The germline gives CDR1 MDHEN, CDR2 SYDVKM. The V end was cut by 6 bases, the J end by 1 base, with 16 bases between. This CDR3 is 15 amino acids long. The CDR3 loop is CASSSDRRGSYEQYF. The DNA of the CDR3 is TGTGCCAGCAGCTCGGACCGAAGGGGGTCCTACGAGCAGTACTTC.